These T cell receptor beta chains were read from a single sample in a study of identical twins. TCRdb reprocessed the 5' RACE reads with MiXCR, giving one entry per CDR3 protein. The table has about 890,000 distinct CDR3 sequences, roughly an eighth seen once. The sample also formed part of further work on yellow fever vaccine responses in identical twins.

Sequencing used PBMCs. Receptors were obtained from a young woman in good health. Each CDR3 is given with its conserved first and last residue. D genes are given only for firm matches. Clone size is shown for a subset of rows, as once, few, many or a class of expanded clone.

TRBJ1-5 | few | TRBV12-3/TRBV12-4 | - | TGTGCCAGCAGTCCCGGGGGGGGCGGGGGTCAGCCCCAGCATTTT | CASSPGGGGGQPQHF
TRBJ2-1 | many | TRBV27 | - | TGTGCCAGCAGTTTCTTCGGGGGGCCGGGCAATGAGCAGTTCTTC | CASSFFGGPGNEQFF
TRBJ2-1 | few | TRBV4-1 | TRBD2 | TGCGCCAGCAGCCAAGGACTAGCGAATCTCTACAATGAGCAGTTCTTC | CASSQGLANLYNEQFF
TRBJ2-2 | - | TRBV10-3 | - | TGTGCCATCAGTCCCAAAGGGGGCACCGGGGAGCTGTTTTTT | CAISPKGGTGELFF
TRBJ2-7 | few | TRBV19 | TRBD2 | TGTGCCAGTAGTTCCCGGACTAGCTACGAGCAGTACTTC | CASSSRTSYEQYF
TRBJ2-1 | few | TRBV7-9 | - | TGTGCCAGCAGCTTAGACTATTATGAGCAGTTCTTC | CASSLDYYEQFF
TRBJ2-2 | - | TRBV20-1 | TRBD2 | TGCAGTGCTAGAGATAGTGGCCTAGCGGGGGGCGCGAACACCGGGGAGCTGTTTTTT | CSARDSGLAGGANTGELFF
TRBJ2-1 | few | TRBV5-1 | - | TGCGCCAGCAGCTTGGGAGGCTCTCTAGACAATGAGCAGTTCTTC | CASSLGGSLDNEQFF
TRBJ1-1 | - | TRBV20-1 | - | TGCAGTGCTAGAGAGGACGGGGGGGCGAGAGCTTTCTTT | CSAREDGGARAFF
TRBJ2-3 | few | TRBV29-1 | TRBD2 | TGCAGCGTTTCTACTAGCGGAGGGGTCACAGATACGCAGTATTTT | CSVSTSGGVTDTQYF
TRBJ1-1 | few | TRBV9 | TRBD1 | TGTGCCAGCAGCGAGGGGACAGGGGATCCCCAGGGCACTGAAGCTTTCTTT | CASSEGTGDPQGTEAFF
TRBJ2-5 | - | TRBV5-1 | - | TGCGCCAGCAGCCCTTCGGGGGGCCGGGGGGAGACCCAGTACTTC | CASSPSGGRGETQYF
TRBJ2-7 | - | TRBV29-1 | TRBD1 | TGCAGCGTTGTAGACAGGGACTACGAGCAGTACTTC | CSVVDRDYEQYF
TRBJ2-1 | - | TRBV28 | - | TGTGCCAGCAGTTTAGTAAACGACCCCGCTGAGCAGTTCTTC | CASSLVNDPAEQFF
TRBJ2-2 | few | TRBV12-3/TRBV12-4 | TRBD1 | TGTGCCAGCAGTTGGGGGACAGGGAGCGGGGAGCTGTTTTTT | CASSWGTGSGELFF
TRBJ2-5 | - | TRBV28 | TRBD1 | TGTGCCAGCAGTTTAGGGACCGGGACAGCCGGGATGAAGACCCAGTACTTC | CASSLGTGTAGMKTQYF
TRBJ2-7 | few | TRBV5-1 | - | TGCGCCAGCAGCTTGATGGGTTTGGCGCACGAGCAGTACTTC | CASSLMGLAHEQYF
TRBJ2-1 | - | TRBV20-1 | TRBD2 | TGCAGTGCTAGGCCCAGGGACTACTCCTACAATGAGCAGTTCTTC | CSARPRDYSYNEQFF
TRBJ2-3 | few | TRBV6-1 | TRBD1 | TGTGCCAGCGGACAGGCAGGGGACGATACGCAGTATTTT | CASGQAGDDTQYF
TRBJ2-3 | - | TRBV5-1 | TRBD2 | TGCGCCAGCACCCAACGGACTAGCGGGGGCACAGATACGCAGTATTTT | CASTQRTSGGTDTQYF
TRBJ2-1 | - | TRBV7-9 | TRBD2 | TGTGCCAGCAGCTTAGTAAGGACTAGCGGGGGTCATGAGCAGTTCTTC | CASSLVRTSGGHEQFF
TRBJ1-5 | few | TRBV2 | - | TGTGCCAGCAGTGCGGCCAGTGTGTATAGCAATCAGCCCCAGCATTTT | CASSAASVYSNQPQHF
TRBJ1-2 | - | TRBV5-1 | - | TGCGCCAGCAGCTTGTCAGCCGTCTATGGCTACACCTTC | CASSLSAVYGYTF
TRBJ2-1 | few | TRBV27 | - | TGTGCCAGCAGTTTAACCCTGCGGGGTCACGATGAGCAGTTCTTC | CASSLTLRGHDEQFF
TRBJ2-2 | few | TRBV4-2 | - | TGTGCCAGCAGCCAAGAAGGGCGGGGTAACACCGGGGAGCTGTTTTTT | CASSQEGRGNTGELFF
TRBJ2-1 | - | TRBV7-8 | - | TGTGCCAGCAGTGTACGGGAGTTTCCCTACAATGAGCAGTTCTTC | CASSVREFPYNEQFF
TRBJ2-3 | few | TRBV7-9 | - | TGTGCCAGCAGCTCAGCGGTCTATGCGATGTATACGCAGTATTTT | CASSSAVYAMYTQYF
TRBJ2-1 | - | TRBV3-1 | - | TGTGCCAGCAGCCAAGATTGGGGGGGGGCGGATGAGCAGTTCTTC | CASSQDWGGADEQFF
TRBJ2-3 | - | TRBV18 | - | TGTGCCAGCTTCGGACCCCCAGAGGCAGATACGCAGTATTTT | CASFGPPEADTQYF
TRBJ1-2 | few | TRBV12-3/TRBV12-4 | - | TGTGCCAGCAGTTTAGCCGCTGCTGGCTACACCTTC | CASSLAAAGYTF
TRBJ1-1 | few | TRBV20-1 | - | TGCAGTGCTAGAGGACTGAGCAGGACTGAAGCTTTCTTT | CSARGLSRTEAFF
TRBJ2-2 | - | TRBV15 | - | TGTGCCACCAGCAGAGATCGGGGGGCTCTTAACACCGGGGAGCTGTTTTTT | CATSRDRGALNTGELFF
TRBJ1-1 | few | TRBV5-1 | TRBD1 | TGCGCCAGCAGCTTGGGATGGGCCGGGACAGGGGGAAACACTGAAGCTTTCTTT | CASSLGWAGTGGNTEAFF
TRBJ2-7 | many | TRBV11-2 | - | TGTGCCAGCAGGGAAGAAGGCAGGGGCCACGAGCAGTACTTC | CASREEGRGHEQYF
TRBJ1-1 | few | TRBV2 | - | TGTGCCAGCAGTGAAGGCCAGGTGACCACTGAAGCTTTCTTT | CASSEGQVTTEAFF